This T cell receptor (beta chain) originates from a study of spatial heterogeneity in lung cancer. Overall study findings and caveats: Intratumoral expanded alpha and beta TCR counts were found to track tumor mutation counts.

This clonotype was observed at least ten times. The antigen remains unidentified. Documented time point: sample taken at primary tumor resection. Germline V gene sequence: CDR1 SGHRS, CDR2 YFSETQ. The trim removed 4 bases at V and 3 bases at J, leaving 1 base unmatched. There are 13 residues in the CDR3. TCRdb analysed the 5' RACE reads with MiXCR anew, one entry per CDR3 protein. The sample consists of 8,200 or so distinct CDR3 sequences, under 9% of them appearing once. Material: lung tumor tissue, obtained at surgery. The V call is TRBV5-1, the J call TRBJ2-7; TRBD2 matches at 10 bases. This TCR came from a male donor with early-stage non-small cell lung cancer. CDR3 DNA sequence: TGCGCCAGCAGCAGGACTAGCGGCTACGAGCAGTACTTC. Protein product: CASSRTSGYEQYF.